The clone carrying this TCR beta chain was detected a few times. The antigen is unknown. This record belongs to a study of T cells after yellow fever vaccination. Across the whole study: SMART-Seq v4 Ultra Low Input prepared libraries from low-cell fractions.

Template switching by 5'RACE produced TCR cDNA, adding a universal primer site and UMIs. MiXCR, run by TCRdb on the 5' RACE reads, gives a single entry per CDR3 protein. In the table there are some 670,000 distinct CDR3 sequences, around an eighth of which are singletons. The CDR3 contains 15 residues. The V gene end was trimmed by 6 bases and the J gene end by 6 bases; junction bases not matched to a gene: 12. The V gene's germline CDR1 is DFQATT and CDR2 SNEGSKA (reference sequence). Broader study findings: Overall, a small share of clonotypes was seen in both CD4 and CD8 compartments.

This TCR came from a man aged 25 to 40 who received the YFV17D yellow fever vaccine. The starting material was PBMCs, obtained on the day of the yellow fever booster vaccination. The V and J genes are TRBV20-1 and TRBJ2-2; 8 bases are a match to TRBD1. The CDR3 bases are TGCAGTGCAACAGACAGGGGTGCTAGGTCCGGGGAGCTGTTTTTT. Amino acid sequence: CSATDRGARSGELFF.